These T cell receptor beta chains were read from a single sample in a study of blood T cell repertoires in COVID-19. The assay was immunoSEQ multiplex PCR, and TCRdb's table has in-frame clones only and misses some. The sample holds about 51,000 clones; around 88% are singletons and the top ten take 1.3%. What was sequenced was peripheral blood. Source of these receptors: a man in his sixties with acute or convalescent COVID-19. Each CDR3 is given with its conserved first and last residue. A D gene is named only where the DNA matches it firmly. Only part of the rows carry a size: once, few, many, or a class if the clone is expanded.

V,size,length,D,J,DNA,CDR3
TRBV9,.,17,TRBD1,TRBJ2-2,TGTGCCAGCAGCGGGGCAGGGGGCGGCTTCGACACCGGGGAGCTGTTTTTT,CASSGAGGGFDTGELFF
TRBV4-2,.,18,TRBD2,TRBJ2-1,TGTGCCAGCAGCCAAGTACTAGCGGGGGGTAGCTCCTACAATGAGCAGTTCTTC,CASSQVLAGGSSYNEQFF
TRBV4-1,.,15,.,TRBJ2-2,TGCGCCAGCAGCCAAGACTCTGAAATAGCCGGGGAGCTGTTTTTT,CASSQDSEIAGELFF
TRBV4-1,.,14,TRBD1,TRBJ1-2,TGCGCCAGCAGCAGACAGGGGGCGCTCGATGGCTACACCTTC,CASSRQGALDGYTF
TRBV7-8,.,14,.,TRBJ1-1,TGTGCCAGCAGCCCGGGAAGGGCCGGCACTGAAGCTTTCTTT,CASSPGRAGTEAFF
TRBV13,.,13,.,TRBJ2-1,TGTGCCAGCAGCTCGCCCCGACAGGTTAAGCAGTTCTTC,CASSSPRQVKQFF
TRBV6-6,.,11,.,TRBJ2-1,TGTGCCAGCAGTTACTCGGAGGGAAGTCTCTTC,CASSYSEGSLF
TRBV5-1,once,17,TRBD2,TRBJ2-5,TGCGCCAGCAGCCGGACTAGCGGGAGGGAGTACCAAGAGACCCAGTACTTC,CASSRTSGREYQETQYF
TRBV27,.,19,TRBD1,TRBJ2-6,TGTGCCAGCAGTACGCTGAGGACAGGGGGTGGGTCTGGGGCCAACGTCCTGACTTTC,CASSTLRTGGGSGANVLTF
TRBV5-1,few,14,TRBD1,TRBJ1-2,TGCGCCAGCAGCTCGCCGGGACAGGGGAGTGGCTACACCTTC,CASSSPGQGSGYTF
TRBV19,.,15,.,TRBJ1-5,TGTGCCAGTAGTATAGCGAGTTATAGCAATCAGCCCCAGCATTTT,CASSIASYSNQPQHF
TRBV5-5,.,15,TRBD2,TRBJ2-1,TGTGCCAGCAGCTTATCAGGACTAGCCAGCAATGAGCAGTTCTTC,CASSLSGLASNEQFF
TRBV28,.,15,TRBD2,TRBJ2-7,TGTGCCAGCAGTTCACTCGGACTAGCGGTCTACGAGCAGTACTTC,CASSSLGLAVYEQYF
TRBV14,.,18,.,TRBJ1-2,TGTGCCAGCAGCAGGGAAACATCAACCGGGAAGTATTTTCAAAGCTACACCTTC,CASSRETSTGKYFQSYTF
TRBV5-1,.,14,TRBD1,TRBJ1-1,TGCGCCAGCAGCCTCGGCCAAGGGCAGGGGGGAGCTTTCTTT,CASSLGQGQGGAFF
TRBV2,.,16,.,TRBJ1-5,TGTGCCAGCAGTGAAGAGGGAGTTTATAGCAATCAGCCCCAGCATTTT,CASSEEGVYSNQPQHF
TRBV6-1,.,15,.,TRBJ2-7,TGTGCCAGCAGTGAAGGGACTGCCACTTACTACGAGCAGTACTTC,CASSEGTATYYEQYF
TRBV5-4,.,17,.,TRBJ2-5,TGTGCCAGCAGCCCCCGCGGGGCGTCAAAATACCAAGAGACCCAGTACTTC,CASSPRGASKYQETQYF
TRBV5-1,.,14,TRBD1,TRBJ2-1,TGCGCCAGCAGCACCGGGACAGTAGACAATGAGCAGTTCTTC,CASSTGTVDNEQFF
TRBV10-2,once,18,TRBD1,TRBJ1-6,TGCGCCAGCAGTGAGCTCCTAAGCCTGCAGGGGGAAGATTCACCCCTCCACTTT,CASSELLSLQGEDSPLHF
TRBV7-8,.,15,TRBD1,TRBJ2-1,TGTGCCAGCAGCCCCCGGGGACAGGGCGGAGGTGAGCAGTTCTTC,CASSPRGQGGGEQFF
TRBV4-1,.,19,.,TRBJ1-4,TGCGCCAGCAGCCAAGATACTTACAGGATTAAAACCGATAATGAAAAACTGTTTTTT,CASSQDTYRIKTDNEKLFF
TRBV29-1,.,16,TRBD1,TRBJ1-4,TGCAGCGTTGAAGATCTAACCGGGACAGGTTTTGAAAAACTGTTTTTT,CSVEDLTGTGFEKLFF
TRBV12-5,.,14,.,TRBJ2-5,TGTGCTAGTGGTTCCGACTCCAGGGGAGAGACCCAGTACTTC,CASGSDSRGETQYF
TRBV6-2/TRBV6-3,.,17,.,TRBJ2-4,TGTGCCAGCAGTTACGACAGGTCTATTGTTTCCAAAAACATTCAGTACTTC,CASSYDRSIVSKNIQYF
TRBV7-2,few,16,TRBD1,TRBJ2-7,TGTGCCAGCAGCCTAGACCCGGGACAGACCATATACGAGCAGTACTTC,CASSLDPGQTIYEQYF
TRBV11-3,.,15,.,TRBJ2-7,TGTGCCAGCAGCTTAGGAGGGCTACTCTCCTACGAGCAGTACTTC,CASSLGGLLSYEQYF
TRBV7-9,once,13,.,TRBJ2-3,TGTGCCAGCAGCCGTCCTGGCACAGATACGCAGTATTTT,CASSRPGTDTQYF
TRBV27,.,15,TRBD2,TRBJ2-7,TGTGCCAGCAGTCCCCGGGGAGGGGCCCGCTACGAGCAGTACTTC,CASSPRGGARYEQYF
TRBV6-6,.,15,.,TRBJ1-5,TGTGCCAGCGCCTCGCCCGGACAGTCGAAACAGCCCCAGCATTTT,CASASPGQSKQPQHF
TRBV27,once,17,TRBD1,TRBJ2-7,TGTGCCAGCAGTTCACGCATCCGGGACAGCTTCACCTACGAGCAGTACTTC,CASSSRIRDSFTYEQYF
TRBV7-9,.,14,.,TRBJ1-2,TGTGCCAGCAGCTTAGCCGGGAGTAACTATGGCTACACCTTC,CASSLAGSNYGYTF
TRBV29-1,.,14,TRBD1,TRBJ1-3,TGCAGCGCAACGGGGACAGGGACTGGAAACACCATATATTTT,CSATGTGTGNTIYF
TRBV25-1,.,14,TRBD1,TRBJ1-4,TGTGCCAGCAGTGGACAGGGGGCGGCTGAAAAACTGTTTTTT,CASSGQGAAEKLFF
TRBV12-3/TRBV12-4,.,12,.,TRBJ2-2,TGTGCCAGCAGTTCCGTCACCGGGGAGCTGTTTTTT,CASSSVTGELFF
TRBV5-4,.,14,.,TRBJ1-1,TGTGCCAGCAGCTTGCGGGGTAGGGACACTGAAGCTTTCTTT,CASSLRGRDTEAFF
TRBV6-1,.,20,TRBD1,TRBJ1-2,TGTGCCAGCAGTGAAGGGTTCTGGAGCAGGGGGCGGACACAAAACTATGGCTACACCTTC,CASSEGFWSRGRTQNYGYTF
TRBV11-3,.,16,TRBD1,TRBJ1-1,TGTGCCAGCAGCTTAAAGAACAGGGGGCTGAACACTGAAGCTTTCTTT,CASSLKNRGLNTEAFF
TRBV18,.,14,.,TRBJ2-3,TGTGCCAGCTCACCAACACGAAGCACAGATACGCAGTATTTT,CASSPTRSTDTQYF
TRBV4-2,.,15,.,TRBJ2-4,TGTGCCAGCAGCCAAGATCCCACTGCGCGAAACATTCAGTACTTC,CASSQDPTARNIQYF
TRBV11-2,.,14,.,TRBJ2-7,TGTGCCAGCAGCTCTTTGACAGGTTCCTACGAGCAGTACTTC,CASSSLTGSYEQYF
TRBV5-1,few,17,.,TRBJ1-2,TGCGCCAGCAGCTTGGTCTCGACGATCAGCGCGAACTATGGCTACACCTTC,CASSLVSTISANYGYTF
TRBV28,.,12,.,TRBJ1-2,TGTGCCAGCAGTTTAGTTCTGCGGGGCTACACCTTC,CASSLVLRGYTF
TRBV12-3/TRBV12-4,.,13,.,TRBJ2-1,TGTGCCAGCAGTTTAGTCTCGGACAATGAGCAGTTCTTC,CASSLVSDNEQFF
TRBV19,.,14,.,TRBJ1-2,TGTGCCAGTAGTACCTTTGGACAGCCGTATGGCTACACCTTC,CASSTFGQPYGYTF
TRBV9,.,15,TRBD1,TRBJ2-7,TGTGCCAGCAGCGTAGAGGACAGGGCTGGTTACGAGCAGTACTTC,CASSVEDRAGYEQYF
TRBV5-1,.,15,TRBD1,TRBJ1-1,TGCGCCAGCAGCGCGAGCCAAACAGGGGGCACTGAAGCTTTCTTT,CASSASQTGGTEAFF
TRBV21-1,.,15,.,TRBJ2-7,TGTGCCAGCAGCGAAAGGGCGGGGAACTACTACGAGCAGTACTTC,CASSERAGNYYEQYF
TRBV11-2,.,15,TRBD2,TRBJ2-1,TGTGCCAGCAGCTTAGAAGCGGGGCGGGACAATGAGCAGTTCTTC,CASSLEAGRDNEQFF
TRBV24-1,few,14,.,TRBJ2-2,TGTGCCACCAGTGTTGCGGGGAACACCGGGGAGCTGTTTTTT,CATSVAGNTGELFF
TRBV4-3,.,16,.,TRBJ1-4,TGCGCCAGCAGCCAAGCCTACTCAGGGCAGGGTGAAAAACTGTTTTTT,CASSQAYSGQGEKLFF
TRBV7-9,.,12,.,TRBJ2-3,TGTGCCAGCACCCCCGAGGAAGATACGCAGTATTTT,CASTPEEDTQYF
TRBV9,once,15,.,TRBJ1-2,TGTGCCAGCAGCGTTAAGGGGGAGAATAACTATGGCTACACCTTC,CASSVKGENNYGYTF
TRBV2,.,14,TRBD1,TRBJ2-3,TGTGCCAGCGGGGACAGAGCGAGAACAGATACGCAGTATTTT,CASGDRARTDTQYF
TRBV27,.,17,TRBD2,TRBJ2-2,TGTGCCAGCAGTACTCGATCTAGCGGGGGGAGGTCCGGGGAGCTGTTTTTT,CASSTRSSGGRSGELFF
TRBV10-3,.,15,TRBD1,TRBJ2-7,TGTGCCATCAGTGGGACAGGGGCTAAGTCCTACGAGCAGTACTTC,CAISGTGAKSYEQYF
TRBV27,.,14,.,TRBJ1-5,TGTGCCAGCAGTTTATTTGGCGGGAATCAGCCCCAGCATTTT,CASSLFGGNQPQHF
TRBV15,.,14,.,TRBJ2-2,TGTGCCACCAGGTGGCAGGGGAACACCGGGGAGCTGTTTTTT,CATRWQGNTGELFF
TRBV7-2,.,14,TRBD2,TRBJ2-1,TGTGCCAGCATTCGGGGGGTCCTAGGCGATGAGCAGTTCTTC,CASIRGVLGDEQFF
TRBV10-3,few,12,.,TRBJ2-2,TGTGCCACCTGGGAGAGTACCGGGGAGCTGTTTTTT,CATWESTGELFF